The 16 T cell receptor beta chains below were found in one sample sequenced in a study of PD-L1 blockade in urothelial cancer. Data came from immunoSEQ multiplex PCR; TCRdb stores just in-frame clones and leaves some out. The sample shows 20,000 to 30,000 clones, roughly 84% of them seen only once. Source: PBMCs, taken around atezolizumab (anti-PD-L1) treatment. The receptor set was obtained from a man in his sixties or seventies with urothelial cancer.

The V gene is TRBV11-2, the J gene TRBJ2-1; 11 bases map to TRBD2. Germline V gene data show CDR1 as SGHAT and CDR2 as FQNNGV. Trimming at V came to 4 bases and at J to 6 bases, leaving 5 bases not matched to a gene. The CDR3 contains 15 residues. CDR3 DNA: TGTGCCAGCAGCTCAAGACTAGCGGGACGCAATGAGCAGTTCTTC. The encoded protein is CASSSRLAGRNEQFF. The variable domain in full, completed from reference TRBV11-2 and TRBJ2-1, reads EAGVAQSPRYKIIEKRQSVAFWCNPISGHATLYWYQQILGQGPKLLIQFQNNGVVDDSQLPKDRFSAERLKGVDSTLKIQPAKLEDSAVYLCASSSRLAGRNEQFFGPGTRLTVL.

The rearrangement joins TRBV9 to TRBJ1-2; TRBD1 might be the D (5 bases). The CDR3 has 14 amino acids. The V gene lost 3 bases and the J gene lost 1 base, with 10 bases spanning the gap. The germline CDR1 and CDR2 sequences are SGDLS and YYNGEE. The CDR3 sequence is CASSATDSNYGYTF. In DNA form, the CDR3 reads TGTGCCAGCAGCGCCACAGACAGTAACTATGGCTACACCTTC.

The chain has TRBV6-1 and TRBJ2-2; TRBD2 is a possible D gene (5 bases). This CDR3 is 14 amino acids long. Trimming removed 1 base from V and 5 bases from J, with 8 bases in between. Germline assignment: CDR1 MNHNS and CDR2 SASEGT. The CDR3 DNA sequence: TGTGCCAGCAGTGAAGGGAGGACGACCGGGGAGCTGTTTTTT. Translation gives CASSEGRTTGELFF.

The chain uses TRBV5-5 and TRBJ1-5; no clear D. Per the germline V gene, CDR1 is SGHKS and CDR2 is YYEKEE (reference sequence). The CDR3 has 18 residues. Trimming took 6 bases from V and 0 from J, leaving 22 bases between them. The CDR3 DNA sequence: TGTGCCAGCACCTCGGGAGTAGGTGGGATTTATAGCAATCAGCCCCAGCATTTT. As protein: CASTSGVGGIYSNQPQHF.

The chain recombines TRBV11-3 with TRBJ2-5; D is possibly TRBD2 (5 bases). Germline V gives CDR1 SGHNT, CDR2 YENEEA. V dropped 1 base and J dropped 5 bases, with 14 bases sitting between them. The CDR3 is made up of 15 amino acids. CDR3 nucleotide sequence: TGTGCCAGCAGCTTAGGGGTAGCCGCGGGCGAGACCCAGTACTTC. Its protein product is CASSLGVAAGETQYF.

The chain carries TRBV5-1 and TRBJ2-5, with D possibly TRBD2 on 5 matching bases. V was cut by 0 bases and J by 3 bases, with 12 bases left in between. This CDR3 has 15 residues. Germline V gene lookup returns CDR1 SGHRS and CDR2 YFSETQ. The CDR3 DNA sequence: TGCGCCAGCAGCTTGGGGTCCGGGGAAGAAGAGACCCAGTACTTC. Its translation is CASSLGSGEEETQYF.

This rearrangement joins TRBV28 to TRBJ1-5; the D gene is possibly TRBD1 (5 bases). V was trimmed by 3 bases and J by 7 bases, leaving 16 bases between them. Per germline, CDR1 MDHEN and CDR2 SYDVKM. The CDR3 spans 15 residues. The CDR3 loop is CASSFSGNFGQPQHF. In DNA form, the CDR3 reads TGTGCCAGCAGTTTTTCAGGGAATTTCGGCCAGCCCCAGCATTTT.

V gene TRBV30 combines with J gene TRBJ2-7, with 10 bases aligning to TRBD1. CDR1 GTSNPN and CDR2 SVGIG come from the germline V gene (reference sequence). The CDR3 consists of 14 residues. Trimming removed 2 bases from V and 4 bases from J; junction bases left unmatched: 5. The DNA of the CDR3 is TGTGCCTGGAGTCCGGGACAGGGGCTTTACGAGCAGTACTTC. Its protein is CAWSPGQGLYEQYF. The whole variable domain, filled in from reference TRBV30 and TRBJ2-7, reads SQTIHQWPATLVQPVGSPLSLECTVEGTSNPNLYWYRQAAGRGLQLLFYSVGIGQISSEVPQNLSASRPQDRQFILSSKKLLLSDSGFYLCAWSPGQGLYEQYFGPGTRLTVT.

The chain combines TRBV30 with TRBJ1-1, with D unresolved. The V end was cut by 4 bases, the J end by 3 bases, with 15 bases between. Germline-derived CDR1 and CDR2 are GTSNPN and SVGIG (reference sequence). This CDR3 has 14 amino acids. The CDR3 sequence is CAWTRLAWDTEAFF. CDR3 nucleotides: TGTGCCTGGACCAGGCTCGCTTGGGACACTGAAGCTTTCTTT. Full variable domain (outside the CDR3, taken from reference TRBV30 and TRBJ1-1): SQTIHQWPATLVQPVGSPLSLECTVEGTSNPNLYWYRQAAGRGLQLLFYSVGIGQISSEVPQNLSASRPQDRQFILSSKKLLLSDSGFYLCAWTRLAWDTEAFFGQGTRLTVV.

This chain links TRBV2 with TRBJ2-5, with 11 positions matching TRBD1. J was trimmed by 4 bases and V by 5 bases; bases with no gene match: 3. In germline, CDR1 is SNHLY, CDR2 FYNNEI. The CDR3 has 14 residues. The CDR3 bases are TGTGCCAGCAGTAGGACAGGGGGCGGAGAGACCCAGTACTTC. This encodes CASSRTGGGETQYF. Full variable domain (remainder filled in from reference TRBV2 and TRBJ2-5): EPEVTQTPSHQVTQMGQEVILRCVPISNHLYFYWYRQILGQKVEFLVSFYNNEISEKSEIFDDQFSVERPDGSNFTLKIRSTKLEDSAMYFCASSRTGGGETQYFGPGTRLLVL.

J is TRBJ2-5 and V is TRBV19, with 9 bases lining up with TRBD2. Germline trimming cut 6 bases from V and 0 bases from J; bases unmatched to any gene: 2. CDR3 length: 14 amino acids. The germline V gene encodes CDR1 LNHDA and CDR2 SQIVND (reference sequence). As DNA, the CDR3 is TGTGCCAGTAGGTTAGCGGGAGACCAAGAGACCCAGTACTTC. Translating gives CASRLAGDQETQYF.

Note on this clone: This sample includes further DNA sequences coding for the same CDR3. The CDR3 is CASRPTGITEAFF. CDR3 nucleotides: TGTGCCAGCAGGCCGACAGGGATCACTGAAGCTTTCTTT. The genes are TRBV7-6 and TRBJ1-1; the match to TRBD1 covers 7 bases. The trim removed 6 bases at V and 4 bases at J, leaving 5 bases unmatched. Germline V gene data show CDR1 as SGHVS and CDR2 as FNYEAQ. CDR3 size: 13 residues.

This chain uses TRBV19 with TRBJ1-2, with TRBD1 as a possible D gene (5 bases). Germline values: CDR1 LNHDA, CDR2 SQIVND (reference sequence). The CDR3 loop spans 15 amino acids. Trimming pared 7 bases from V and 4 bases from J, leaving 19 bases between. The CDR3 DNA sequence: TGTGCCAGTATCAAATCTCCAGGGATGAGCTATGGCTACACCTTC. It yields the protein CASIKSPGMSYGYTF. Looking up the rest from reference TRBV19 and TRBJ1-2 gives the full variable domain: DGGITQSPKYLFRKEGQNVTLSCEQNLNHDAMYWYRQDPGQGLRLIYYSQIVNDFQKGDIAEGYSVSREKKESFPLTVTSAQKNPTAFYLCASIKSPGMSYGYTFGSGTRLTVV.

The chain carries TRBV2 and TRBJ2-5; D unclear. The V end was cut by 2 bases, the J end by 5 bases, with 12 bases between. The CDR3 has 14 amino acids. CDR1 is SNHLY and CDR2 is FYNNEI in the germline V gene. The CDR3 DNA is TGTGCCAGCAGTGAAAATGTCTTCCTGGAGACCCAGTACTTC. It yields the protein CASSENVFLETQYF.

The CDR3 region is CASQYGQGANDEQFF. In nucleotides, the CDR3 is TGTGCCAGCCAGTATGGACAGGGGGCGAACGATGAGCAGTTCTTC. The J gene is TRBJ2-1, the V gene TRBV19; 11 bases map to TRBD1. The CDR3 is made up of 15 amino acids. J was trimmed by 8 bases and V by 9 bases; bases with no gene match: 12. The germline CDR1 and CDR2 sequences are LNHDA and SQIVND (reference sequence).

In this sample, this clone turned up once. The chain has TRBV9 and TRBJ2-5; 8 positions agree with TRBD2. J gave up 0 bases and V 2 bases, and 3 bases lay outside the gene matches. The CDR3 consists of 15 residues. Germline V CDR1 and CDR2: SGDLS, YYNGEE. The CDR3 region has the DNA TGTGCCAGCAGCGTTGATAGCGGGAACCAAGAGACCCAGTACTTC. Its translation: CASSVDSGNQETQYF.